This record concerns one T cell receptor (beta chain) sequence. The data originate from a study of blood T cell repertoires in COVID-19. The wider study: Acute-phase and convalescent COVID-19 samples originated in the United States, Italy and Spain. PBMCs, B-cell-depleted T cells, or T cells provided the cDNA or gDNA that made up the material.

The assay was immunoSEQ multiplex PCR, and TCRdb's table has in-frame clones only and misses some. Of 77,000 or so clones in the sample, about three quarters were seen once. Material for sequencing was peripheral blood. This clonotype originated in a woman older than 75 with active or convalescent COVID-19.

The CDR3 sequence: CASSQVLQVLSGYTF. The CDR3 bases are TGCGCCAGCAGCCAAGTACTACAGGTCCTTTCTGGCTACACCTTC. The genes are TRBV4-3 and TRBJ1-2; D is perhaps TRBD1 (5 bases). There are 15 residues in the CDR3. V shed 1 base and J shed 7 bases, with 16 bases lying between them. The germline CDR1 and CDR2 sequences are LGHNA and YSLEER.